One sample yielded the 10 T cell receptor beta chains listed below, sequenced in a study of human T cells and chemical hapten exposure. TCRdb re-called the RACE reads through MiXCR, storing one row per CDR3 protein. The sample lists about 54,000 distinct CDR3 sequences; 9.5% to 10% were seen once. The time point here: patch test 2, 6 weeks after DPC sensitization. Noted treatment: therapeutic diphenylcyclopropenone sensitization with weekly scalp DPC. The sample here was whole blood, taken in connection with sensitization to the hapten diphenylcyclopropenone (DPC). The receptors were gathered from a woman aged 45 to 65 with alopecia areata. Some clones in this sample may be carry-over from other donors' samples.

At least ten counts were recorded for this clonotype. J is TRBJ1-4 and V is TRBV7-9; 7 bases fit TRBD1. The CDR3 is 14 amino acids. Germline V gives CDR1 SEHNR, CDR2 FQNEAQ (reference sequence). V was pared by 7 bases and J by 7 bases, with 9 bases of the junction left unmatched. Written as DNA, the CDR3 is TGTGCCAGCACCCGACAGGGTTCAAGTGAAAAACTGTTTTTT. Protein product: CASTRQGSSEKLFF.

This chain uses TRBV9 with TRBJ1-4; D is unclear. CDR1 and CDR2 (germline): SGDLS, YYNGEE. The CDR3 totals 15 residues. Trimming removed 0 bases at V and 5 bases at J, with 11 bases between. The CDR3 DNA reads as TGTGCCAGCAGCGTAGGGATGGGCTCCAATGAAAAACTGTTTTTT. Its translation: CASSVGMGSNEKLFF. Complete variable domain (other parts from reference TRBV9 and TRBJ1-4): DSGVTQTPKHLITATGQRVTLRCSPRSGDLSVYWYQQSLDQGLQFLIQYYNGEERAKGNILERFSAQQFPDLHSELNLSSLELGDSALYFCASSVGMGSNEKLFFGSGTQLSVL.

There are many counts of this clonotype. The CDR3 DNA reads TGTGCCAGCAGCCGGACGTTGTCACCCCTCCACTTT. It specifies CASSRTLSPLHF. The chain combines TRBV7-9 with TRBJ1-6; no reliable D call. Germline CDR1 SEHNR, CDR2 FQNEAQ (reference sequence). Trimming removed 5 bases from V and 10 bases from J, with 9 bases in between. The CDR3 is made up of 12 amino acids.

This clonotype was counted ten times or more. The chain has TRBV7-9 and TRBJ1-4; 7 bases fit TRBD1. The CDR3 spans 16 residues. From germline, CDR1 is SEHNR and CDR2 FQNEAQ (reference sequence). Trimming took 6 bases from V and 6 from J; bases not matched to a gene: 13. This CDR3 is CASRRAGGWEDEKLFF. DNA of the CDR3: TGTGCCAGCAGAAGGGCAGGGGGATGGGAAGATGAAAAACTGTTTTTT.

V and J are TRBV7-2 and TRBJ2-3; 10 bases align to TRBD2. The CDR3 has 16 amino acids. Losses at the gene ends were 4 bases for V and 9 bases for J; bases not matched to a gene: 13. Germline CDR1 SGHTA, CDR2 FQGNSA. DNA of the CDR3: TGTGCCAGCAGCTCAAGGTCCGGGACTAGCGTGACGACGCAGTATTTT. The encoded protein is CASSSRSGTSVTTQYF.

This clonotype appeared a few times. This sequence joins TRBV12-3 or TRBV12-4 and TRBJ2-1, with no clear D. CDR3 length equals 12 residues. V was cut by 10 bases and J by 8 bases, with 15 bases left in between. CDR3 amino acids: CATRPPFDEQFF. CDR3 DNA: TGTGCCACCCGACCTCCTTTCGATGAGCAGTTCTTC.

This clonotype was detected a few times. V and J are TRBV5-5 and TRBJ2-4; maybe TRBD2 (6 bases). Germline V lookup: CDR1 SGHKS, CDR2 YYEKEE (reference sequence). The CDR3 consists of 16 residues. V shed 3 bases and J shed 0 bases, with 13 bases lying between them. For the CDR3, the DNA is TGTGCCAGCAGCTCACTAGCCCGACTAGCCAAAAACATTCAGTACTTC. This codes for CASSSLARLAKNIQYF.

This clonotype was detected a few times. The chain recombines TRBV28 with TRBJ2-1; 8 bases line up with TRBD1. The ends lost 6 bases at V and 13 bases at J; junction bases unmatched: 8. CDR1 and CDR2 (germline): MDHEN, SYDVKM. The CDR3 sequence is 12 residues long. The CDR3 loop reads CASSGSGGAQFF. CDR3 DNA: TGTGCCAGCAGCGGTTCAGGGGGCGCCCAGTTCTTC.

The chain uses TRBV29-1 and TRBJ2-1; tentative D call: TRBD1 (6 bases). The CDR3 loop spans 17 amino acids. The V end was cut by 1 base, the J end by 0 bases, with 16 bases between. Germline CDR1 is SQVTM and CDR2 is ANQGSEA. The chain's CDR3 is CSVEGGPTGRSYNEQFF. The CDR3 DNA is TGCAGCGTTGAAGGGGGCCCAACAGGGCGCTCCTACAATGAGCAGTTCTTC.

The chain is built from TRBV6-6 and TRBJ1-5, with D unclear. Germline-derived CDR1 and CDR2 are MNHNY and SVGAGI (reference sequence). V lost 5 bases and J lost 12, with 14 bases in between. This CDR3 is built from 12 residues. The CDR3: CASSPQPHNQHF. CDR3 nucleotides: TGTGCCAGCAGTCCACAGCCGCACAACCAGCATTTT.